This TCR beta chain is from a study of T cell changes during pregnancy in multiple sclerosis. The CDR3 spans 20 residues. Losses at the gene ends were 4 bases for V and 1 base for J; bases not matched to a gene: 17. Per germline, CDR1 SGHDN and CDR2 FVKESK. Sequencing used immunoSEQ multiplex PCR; TCRdb keeps in-frame clones, though not all of them. This sample yields about 75,000 clones, of which approximately 93% are seen a single time; less than 0.15% belongs to the top ten. The source was CD4+ T cells from peripheral blood mononuclear cells, collected after pregnancy. The chain joins TRBV14 to TRBJ2-5, with 11 bases fitting TRBD2. The sequence came from a female donor with multiple sclerosis, enrolled in a pregnancy study. The CDR3 bases are TGTGCCAGCAGCCTCCCCGGGCGGCTAGCGGGGGGTCGTGGCCAAGAGACCCAGTACTTC. This codes for CASSLPGRLAGGRGQETQYF.